This entry describes one T cell receptor beta chain. The germline V gene encodes CDR1 LGHNT and CDR2 FRNRAP. Trimming removed 2 bases from V and 9 bases from J; junction bases left unmatched: 20. The CDR3 consists of 19 residues. The record originates from a study of blood T cell repertoires in COVID-19. Original processing notes: For nucleated cells, counts were estimated from reference gene primer amplification. Data came from immunoSEQ multiplex PCR; TCRdb stores just in-frame clones and leaves some out. V and J calls and clone size follow that table, whereas D and trimming were derived from the DNA. The sample yields about half a million clones, about 88% seen once. Those enrolled, adults aged 18 to 89 years, came from under 25 US areas. Cohort allocation depended upon clinical history that participants reported.

The sequence was collected from a woman aged 60-70 years who had recovered from COVID-19. Sequencing was carried out using PBMCs or T cells enriched from blood (not recorded which). The chain joins TRBV12-5 to TRBJ1-3; 9 bases agree with TRBD1. CDR3 residues: CASGLSLGGGGQGLGTIYF. The CDR3 region has the DNA TGTGCTAGTGGTTTGAGTTTAGGGGGCGGAGGACAGGGGTTAGGCACCATATATTTT.